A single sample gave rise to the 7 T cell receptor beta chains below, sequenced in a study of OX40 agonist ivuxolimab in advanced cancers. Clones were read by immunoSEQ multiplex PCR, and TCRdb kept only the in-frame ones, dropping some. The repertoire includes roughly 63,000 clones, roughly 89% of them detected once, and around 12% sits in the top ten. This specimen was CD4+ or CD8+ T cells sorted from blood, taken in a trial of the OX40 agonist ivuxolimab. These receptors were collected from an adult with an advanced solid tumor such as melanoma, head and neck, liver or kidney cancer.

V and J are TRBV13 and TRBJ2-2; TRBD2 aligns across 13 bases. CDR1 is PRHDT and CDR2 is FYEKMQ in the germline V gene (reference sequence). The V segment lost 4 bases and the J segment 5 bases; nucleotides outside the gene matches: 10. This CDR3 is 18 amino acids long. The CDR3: CASSSPGLAGVGTGELFF. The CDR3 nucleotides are TGTGCCAGCAGCTCGCCCGGACTAGCGGGAGTAGGTACCGGGGAGCTGTTTTTT.

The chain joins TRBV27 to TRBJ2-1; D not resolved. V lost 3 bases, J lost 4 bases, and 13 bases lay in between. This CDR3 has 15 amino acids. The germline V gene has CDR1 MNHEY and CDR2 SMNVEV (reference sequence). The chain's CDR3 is CASSFSGSLYNEQFF. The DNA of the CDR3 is TGTGCCAGCAGTTTTAGTGGGTCCCTTTACAATGAGCAGTTCTTC.

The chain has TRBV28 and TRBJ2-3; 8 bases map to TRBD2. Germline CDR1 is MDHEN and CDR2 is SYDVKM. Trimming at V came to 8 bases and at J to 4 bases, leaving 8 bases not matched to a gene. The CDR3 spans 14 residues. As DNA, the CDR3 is TGTGCCAGCGGGCGGGAGGTGGCTGCAGATACGCAGTATTTT. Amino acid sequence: CASGREVAADTQYF.

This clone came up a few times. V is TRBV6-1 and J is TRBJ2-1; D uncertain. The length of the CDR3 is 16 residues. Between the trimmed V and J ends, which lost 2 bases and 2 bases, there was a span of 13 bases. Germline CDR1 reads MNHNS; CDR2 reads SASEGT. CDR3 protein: CASSERPWGPYNEQFF. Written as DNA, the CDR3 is TGTGCCAGCAGTGAACGGCCGTGGGGTCCCTACAATGAGCAGTTCTTC.

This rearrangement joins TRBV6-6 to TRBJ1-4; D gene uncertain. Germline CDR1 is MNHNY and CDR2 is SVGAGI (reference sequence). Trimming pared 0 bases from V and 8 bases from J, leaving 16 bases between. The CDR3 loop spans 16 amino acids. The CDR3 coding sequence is TGTGCCAGCAGTTACTCGTTATCCAGTGGGGAGGAAAAACTGTTTTTT. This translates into CASSYSLSSGEEKLFF.

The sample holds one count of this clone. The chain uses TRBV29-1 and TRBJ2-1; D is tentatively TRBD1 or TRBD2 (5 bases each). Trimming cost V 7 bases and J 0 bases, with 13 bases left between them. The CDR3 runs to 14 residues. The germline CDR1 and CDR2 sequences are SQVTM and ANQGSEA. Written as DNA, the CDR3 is TGCAGCGGTGAGGGGAAAAGCTCCTACAATGAGCAGTTCTTC. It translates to CSGEGKSSYNEQFF.

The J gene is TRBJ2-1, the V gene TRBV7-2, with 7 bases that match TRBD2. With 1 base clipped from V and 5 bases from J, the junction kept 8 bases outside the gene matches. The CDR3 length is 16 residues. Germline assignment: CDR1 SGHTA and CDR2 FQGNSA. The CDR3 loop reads CASSLVPQRGNNEQFF. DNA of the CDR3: TGTGCCAGCAGCTTAGTCCCCCAGCGGGGTAACAATGAGCAGTTCTTC.